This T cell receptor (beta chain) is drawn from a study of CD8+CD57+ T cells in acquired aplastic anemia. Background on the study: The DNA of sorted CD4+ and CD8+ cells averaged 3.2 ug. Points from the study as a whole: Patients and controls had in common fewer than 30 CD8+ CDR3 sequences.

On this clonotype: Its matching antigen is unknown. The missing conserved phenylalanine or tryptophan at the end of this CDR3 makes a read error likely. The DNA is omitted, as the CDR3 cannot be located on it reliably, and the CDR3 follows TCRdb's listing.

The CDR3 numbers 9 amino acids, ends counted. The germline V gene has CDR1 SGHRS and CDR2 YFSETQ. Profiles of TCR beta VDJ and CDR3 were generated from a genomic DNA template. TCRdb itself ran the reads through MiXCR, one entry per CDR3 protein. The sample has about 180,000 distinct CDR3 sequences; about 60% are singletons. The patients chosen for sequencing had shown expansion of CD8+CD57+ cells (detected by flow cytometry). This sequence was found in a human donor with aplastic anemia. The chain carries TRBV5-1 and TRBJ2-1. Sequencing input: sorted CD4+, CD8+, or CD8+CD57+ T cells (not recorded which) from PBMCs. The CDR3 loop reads CASSLGWGL.